The 25 T cell receptor beta chains in this list originate from one sample, sequenced in a study of T-cell reconstitution after alpha-beta-depleted transplantation in children. A TCRbeta library incorporating unique molecular identifiers was prepared. Using its own MiXCR run on the PCR reads, TCRdb lists one record per CDR3 protein. The sample records 600,000 to 700,000 distinct CDR3 sequences, around 16% being singletons. The sequenced sample was PBMCs from the stem cell graft donor, obtained from the stem cell graft. The receptors come from a human donor who donated a stem cell graft to a child with acute myeloid leukemia.

This clonotype was found a few times. This chain joins TRBV6-5 and TRBJ2-1; 7 bases align to TRBD2. The CDR3 spans 16 residues. Germline CDR1 MNHEY, CDR2 SVGAGI. V was clipped by 0 bases and J by 4 bases; unmatched bases: 6. The CDR3 DNA sequence: TGTGCCAGCAGTTACTCCGCGGGGGACCCGTACAATGAGCAGTTCTTC. It translates to CASSYSAGDPYNEQFF.

This clonotype was seen repeatedly, ten times or more. The chain combines TRBV20-1 with TRBJ2-5, with 9 bases identical to TRBD1. The CDR3 runs 14 residues. V shed 6 bases and J 4 bases; nucleotides not matched to a gene: 9. Germline-derived CDR1 and CDR2 are DFQATT and SNEGSKA (reference sequence). CDR3 nucleotide sequence: TGCAGTGCGCAGACAACAGGGGGCAGAGAGACCCAGTACTTC. Amino acids: CSAQTTGGRETQYF.

This clonotype has ten or more counts. The V gene is TRBV20-1, the J gene TRBJ1-6, with 7 bases fitting TRBD1. The CDR3 totals 14 residues. Germline V gene data show CDR1 as DFQATT and CDR2 as SNEGSKA (reference sequence). V was pared by 2 bases and J by 10 bases, with 8 bases of the junction left unmatched. Here the CDR3 reads CSARWDRRESPLHF. CDR3 bases: TGCAGTGCTAGATGGGACAGACGGGAGTCACCCCTCCACTTT.

This clonotype was seen at least ten times. The CDR3 sequence is CSAREDRGTEAFF. The CDR3 DNA sequence: TGCAGTGCTAGAGAGGACAGGGGCACTGAAGCTTTCTTT. This rearrangement joins TRBV20-1 to TRBJ1-1; 9 bases are a match to TRBD1. V lost 0 bases and J lost 4; bases outside the gene matches: 0. CDR1 is DFQATT, CDR2 SNEGSKA, per germline (reference sequence). The CDR3 contains 13 residues.

This clonotype has a count of ten or more. V usage is TRBV7-2 and J usage is TRBJ2-1; no clear D. The CDR3 is made up of 13 amino acids. Germline V gives CDR1 SGHTA, CDR2 FQGNSA. V was trimmed by 1 base and J by 7 bases, leaving 8 bases between them. The CDR3 reads CASSLEKQNEQFF. CDR3 nucleotide sequence: TGTGCCAGCAGCTTAGAAAAACAGAATGAGCAGTTCTTC.

This clonotype has ten or more counts. The chain uses TRBV20-1 and TRBJ2-2, with D unresolved. V lost 8 bases to trimming and J lost 7 bases, with 2 bases between them. Germline values: CDR1 DFQATT, CDR2 SNEGSKA (reference sequence). The length of the CDR3 is 8 residues. The CDR3 is CSHGELFF. Written as DNA, the CDR3 is TGCAGTCACGGGGAGCTGTTTTTT.

This clonotype has more than one count but fewer than ten. This rearrangement joins TRBV7-2 to TRBJ1-2; possibly TRBD1 for D (6 bases). V lost 1 base and J lost 8, with 11 bases in between. The CDR3 extends over 13 amino acids. Germline V gene sequence: CDR1 SGHTA, CDR2 FQGNSA. The CDR3 spells CASSLGQVAGYTF. DNA for the CDR3: TGTGCCAGCAGCTTAGGACAGGTTGCAGGCTACACCTTC.

This chain connects TRBV20-1 to TRBJ1-6; TRBD1 matches at 8 bases. Germline V gives CDR1 DFQATT, CDR2 SNEGSKA (reference sequence). The CDR3 spans 11 residues. The CDR3 region is CGLQGDSPLHF. The CDR3 region has the DNA TGCGGATTACAGGGGGATTCACCCCTCCACTTT.

This clonotype was counted between two and nine times. This rearrangement joins TRBV5-8 to TRBJ2-7, with 7 bases aligning to TRBD1. The germline CDR1 and CDR2 sequences are SGHTS and YDEGEE. The CDR3 length is 14 residues. With V trimmed by 4 bases and J by 1 base, 5 bases remained unmatched. The CDR3 DNA reads as TGTGCCAGCAGCCCCGTGGACAGGTCCTACGAGCAGTACGTC. This translates into CASSPVDRSYEQYV.

Many counts were recorded for this clonotype. The V call is TRBV7-2, the J call TRBJ2-5; possible D gene TRBD2, 5 bases. The V gene's germline CDR1 is SGHTA and CDR2 FQGNSA. This CDR3 has 15 residues. Trimming removed 3 bases at V and 5 bases at J, with 16 bases between. The CDR3 sequence: CASSFRGGQAETQYF. CDR3 nucleotides: TGTGCCAGCAGCTTCAGAGGCGGGCAGGCGGAGACCCAGTACTTC.

J is TRBJ2-4 and V is TRBV6-1, with a weak D call TRBD2 (7 bases). Per the germline V gene, CDR1 is MNHNS and CDR2 is SASEGT. The CDR3 is 16 residues long. Trimming cost V 8 bases and J 8 bases, with 25 bases left between them. CDR3 sequence: CASSPNSRGAGDIQYF. The CDR3 coding sequence is TGTGCCAGCTCTCCAAATAGTCGGGGGGCGGGAGACATTCAGTACTTC.

As concerns this clonotype: It may be a read error: a sequence one base away is much more abundant. The gene calls are TRBV7-3 and TRBJ2-1; 9 bases agree with TRBD1. CDR1 is SGHTA and CDR2 is FQGTGA in the germline V gene. V was pared by 0 bases and J by 8 bases, with 14 bases of the junction left unmatched. The CDR3 consists of 18 residues. The CDR3 DNA reads as TGTGCCAGCAGCTTAACGGGGACAGGGTTGCTTCGGGACCATGAGCAGTTCTTC. This translates into CASSLTGTGLLRDHEQFF.

The J gene is TRBJ2-2, the V gene TRBV20-1; 7 nucleotides match TRBD2. V gave up 6 bases and J gave up 3 bases; unmatched junction bases: 13. CDR1 is DFQATT, CDR2 SNEGSKA, per germline (reference sequence). The CDR3 totals 16 residues. The chain's CDR3 is CSAEPGLRGDTGELFF. The CDR3 region has the DNA TGCAGTGCAGAACCGGGACTAAGAGGGGACACCGGGGAGCTGTTTTTT.

With respect to this clonotype: The junction and the germline gene differ at one end; a read error may be behind it. This sequence joins TRBV5-1 and TRBJ2-2, with 8 bases lining up with TRBD1. The CDR3 is 15 amino acids. Germline V gene lookup returns CDR1 SGHRS and CDR2 YFSETQ. In nucleotides, the CDR3 is TGCGCCAGCGGCTTGGGGGGACAGGCCACCGGGGAGCTGTTTTTT. The encoded protein is CASGLGGQATGELFF.

The chain links TRBV7-9 to TRBJ2-5; tentatively, D is TRBD1 or TRBD2 (5 bases each). The germline CDR1 and CDR2 sequences are SEHNR and FQNEAQ (reference sequence). V was trimmed by 4 bases and J by 2 bases, leaving 11 bases between them. The length of the CDR3 is 14 residues. CDR3 nucleotides: TGTGCCAGCAGCTGGGGACCTTTTCAAGAGACCCAGTACTTC. This translates into CASSWGPFQETQYF.

The J gene is TRBJ2-7, the V gene TRBV30, with D possibly being TRBD1 (5 bases). Germline CDR1 and CDR2: GTSNPN and SVGIG (reference sequence). The CDR3 is 13 amino acids. V lost 0 bases and J lost 3, with 9 bases in between. The CDR3 nucleotides are TGTGCCTGGAGTGTAGCGCAGGGCTACGAGCAGTACTTC. It codes for CAWSVAQGYEQYF.

This clonotype appeared many times. The chain combines TRBV20-1 with TRBJ2-7; perhaps TRBD1 as D (5 bases). Germline loops: CDR1 DFQATT, CDR2 SNEGSKA (reference sequence). With 5 bases removed from V and 3 bases from J, the gap between germline ends came to 17 bases. The CDR3 consists of 14 residues. For the CDR3, the DNA is TGCAGTGCTTTCGACAGAGGCATGTTCTACGAGCAGTACTTC. It yields the protein CSAFDRGMFYEQYF.

This clonotype was seen ten or more times. The chain joins TRBV20-1 to TRBJ2-3; TRBD1 matches 7 bases. The CDR3 is 14 residues long. V shed 4 bases, J shed 1 base, and the junction held 5 bases outside the gene matches. Germline V lookup: CDR1 DFQATT, CDR2 SNEGSKA (reference sequence). This CDR3 reads CSATNRGGTDTQYF. The CDR3 bases are TGCAGTGCTACTAACAGGGGAGGCACAGATACGCAGTATTTT.

This clonotype was detected ten times or more. The chain combines TRBV27 with TRBJ2-3; maybe TRBD1 (6 bases). Germline V gene sequence: CDR1 MNHEY, CDR2 SMNVEV (reference sequence). This CDR3 is 19 amino acids long. V shed 0 bases and J shed 2 bases, with 21 bases lying between them. Written as DNA, the CDR3 is TGTGCCAGCAGTTTATCCCGACAGGTGCGCCTAGAAGTCACAGATACGCAGTATTTT. It translates to CASSLSRQVRLEVTDTQYF.

This rearrangement joins TRBV7-9 to TRBJ2-7; D gene ambiguous. In germline, CDR1 is SEHNR, CDR2 FQNEAQ (reference sequence). This CDR3 has 12 residues. Trimming took off 6 bases at V and 4 bases at J, with 10 bases between the two ends. The CDR3 coding sequence is TGTGCCAGCAGTGAGACTGGGTACGAGCAGTACTTC. This translates into CASSETGYEQYF.

The table lists this clonotype with a few counts. The CDR3 nucleotides are TGCAGCGTTGGGCCTAGCGGGGATCAAGAGACCCAGTACTTC. Translating gives CSVGPSGDQETQYF. The J gene is TRBJ2-5, the V gene TRBV29-1; 9 nucleotides line up with TRBD2. Germline trimming cut 4 bases from V and 2 bases from J; bases unmatched to any gene: 5. CDR3 length: 14 residues. Germline assignment: CDR1 SQVTM and CDR2 ANQGSEA.

This clonotype was seen many times. The genes are TRBV9 and TRBJ2-7; 10 bases line up with TRBD1. The CDR3 is made up of 14 amino acids. The junction had 5 bases not matched to a gene; V was cut back by 4 bases and J by 4 bases. Looked up from germline, CDR1 is SGDLS and CDR2 is YYNGEE. CDR3 amino acids: CASSLGTGEYEQYF. For the CDR3, the DNA is TGTGCCAGCAGCCTAGGGACAGGGGAGTACGAGCAGTACTTC.

This clonotype came up a few times. V and J are TRBV4-2 and TRBJ1-1, with D possibly TRBD1 on 6 matching bases. The V and J ends lost 3 bases and 6 bases respectively, with 26 bases between them. From germline, CDR1 is LGHNA and CDR2 YNFKEQ. CDR3 length: 18 residues. The CDR3 reads CASSHTALDRYGSSEAFF. DNA for the CDR3: TGTGCCAGCAGCCATACCGCCCTTGACAGGTACGGATCGTCTGAAGCTTTCTTT.

The chain uses TRBV4-3 and TRBJ1-5; no reliable D call. The V end was cut by 4 bases, the J end by 8 bases, with 9 bases between. The CDR3 totals 12 residues. Germline-derived CDR1 and CDR2 are LGHNA and YSLEER. CDR3 sequence: CASSRDGEPQHF. DNA for the CDR3: TGCGCCAGCAGCCGGGATGGAGAGCCCCAGCATTTT.

There are a few counts of this clonotype. The chain joins TRBV6-2 or TRBV6-3 to TRBJ2-3; D gene unclear. Trimming took 6 bases from V and 1 from J, leaving 14 bases between them. The CDR3 has 15 amino acids. Germline V gene sequence: CDR1 MNHEY, CDR2 SVGEGT. The CDR3 DNA follows: TGTGCCAGCAGACTCCACACGTCTGGCACAGATACGCAGTATTTT. Its protein is CASRLHTSGTDTQYF.